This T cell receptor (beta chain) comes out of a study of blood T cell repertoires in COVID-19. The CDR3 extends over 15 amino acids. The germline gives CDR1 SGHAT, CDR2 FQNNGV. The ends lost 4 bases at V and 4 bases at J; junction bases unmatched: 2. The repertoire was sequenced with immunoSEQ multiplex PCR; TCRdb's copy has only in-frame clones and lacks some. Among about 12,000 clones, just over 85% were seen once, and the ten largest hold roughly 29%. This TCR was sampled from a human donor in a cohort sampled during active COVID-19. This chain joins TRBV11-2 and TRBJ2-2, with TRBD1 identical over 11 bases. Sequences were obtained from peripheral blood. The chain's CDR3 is CASSSGQGVTGELFF. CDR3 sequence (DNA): TGTGCCAGCAGCTCGGGACAGGGGGTCACCGGGGAGCTGTTTTTT. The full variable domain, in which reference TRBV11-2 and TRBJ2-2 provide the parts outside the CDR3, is EAGVAQSPRYKIIEKRQSVAFWCNPISGHATLYWYQQILGQGPKLLIQFQNNGVVDDSQLPKDRFSAERLKGVDSTLKIQPAKLEDSAVYLCASSSGQGVTGELFFGEGSRLTVL.